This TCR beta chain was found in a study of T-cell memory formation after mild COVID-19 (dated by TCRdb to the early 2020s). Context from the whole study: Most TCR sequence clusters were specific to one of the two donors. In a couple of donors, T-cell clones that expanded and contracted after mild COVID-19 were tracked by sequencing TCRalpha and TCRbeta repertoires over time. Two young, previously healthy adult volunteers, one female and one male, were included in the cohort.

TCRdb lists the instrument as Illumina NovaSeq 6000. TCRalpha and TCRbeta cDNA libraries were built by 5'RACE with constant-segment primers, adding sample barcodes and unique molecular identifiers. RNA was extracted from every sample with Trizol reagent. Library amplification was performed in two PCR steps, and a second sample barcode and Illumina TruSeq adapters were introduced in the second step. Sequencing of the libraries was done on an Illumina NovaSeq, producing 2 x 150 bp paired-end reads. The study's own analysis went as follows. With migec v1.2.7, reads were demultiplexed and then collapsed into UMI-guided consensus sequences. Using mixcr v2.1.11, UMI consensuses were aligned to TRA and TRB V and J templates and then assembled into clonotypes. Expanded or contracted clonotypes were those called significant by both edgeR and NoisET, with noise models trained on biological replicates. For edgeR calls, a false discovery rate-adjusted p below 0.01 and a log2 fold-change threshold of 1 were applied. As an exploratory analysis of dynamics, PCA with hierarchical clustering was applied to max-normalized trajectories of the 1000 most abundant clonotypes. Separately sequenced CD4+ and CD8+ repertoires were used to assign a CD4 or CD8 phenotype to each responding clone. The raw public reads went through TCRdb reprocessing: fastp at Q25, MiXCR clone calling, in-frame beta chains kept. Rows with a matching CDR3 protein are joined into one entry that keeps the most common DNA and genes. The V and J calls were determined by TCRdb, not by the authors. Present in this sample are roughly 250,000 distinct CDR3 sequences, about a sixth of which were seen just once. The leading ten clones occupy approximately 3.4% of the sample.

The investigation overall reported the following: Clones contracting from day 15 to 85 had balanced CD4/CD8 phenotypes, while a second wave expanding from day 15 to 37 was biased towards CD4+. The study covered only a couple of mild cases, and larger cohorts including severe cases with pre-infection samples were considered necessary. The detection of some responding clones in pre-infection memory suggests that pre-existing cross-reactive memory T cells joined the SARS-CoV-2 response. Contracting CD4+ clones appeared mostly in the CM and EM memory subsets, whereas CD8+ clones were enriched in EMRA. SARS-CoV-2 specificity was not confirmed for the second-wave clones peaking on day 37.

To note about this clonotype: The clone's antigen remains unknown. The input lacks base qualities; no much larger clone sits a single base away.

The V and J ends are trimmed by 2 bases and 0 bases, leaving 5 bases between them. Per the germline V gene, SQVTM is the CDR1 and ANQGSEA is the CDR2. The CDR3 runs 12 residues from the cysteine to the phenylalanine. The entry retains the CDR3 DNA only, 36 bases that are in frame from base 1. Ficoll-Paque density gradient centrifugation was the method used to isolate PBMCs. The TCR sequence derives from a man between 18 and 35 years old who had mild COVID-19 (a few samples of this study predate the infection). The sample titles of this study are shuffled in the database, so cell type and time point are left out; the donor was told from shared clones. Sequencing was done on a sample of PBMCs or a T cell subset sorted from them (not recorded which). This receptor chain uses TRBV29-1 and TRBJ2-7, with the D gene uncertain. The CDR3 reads CSVETPSYEQYF. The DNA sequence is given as TGCAGCGTTGAAACACCCTCCTACGAGCAGTACTTC.